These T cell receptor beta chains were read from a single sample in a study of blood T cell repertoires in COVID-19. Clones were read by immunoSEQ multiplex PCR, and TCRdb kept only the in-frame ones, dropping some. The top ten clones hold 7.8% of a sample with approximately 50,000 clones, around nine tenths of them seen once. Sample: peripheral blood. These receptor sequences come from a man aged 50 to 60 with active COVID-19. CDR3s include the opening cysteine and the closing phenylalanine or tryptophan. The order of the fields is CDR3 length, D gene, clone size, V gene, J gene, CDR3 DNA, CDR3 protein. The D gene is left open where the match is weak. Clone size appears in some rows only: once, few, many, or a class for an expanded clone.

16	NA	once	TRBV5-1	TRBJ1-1	TGCGCCAGCAGCTTGGGGCAGGGTGGCATCAACACTGAAGCTTTCTTT	CASSLGQGGINTEAFF
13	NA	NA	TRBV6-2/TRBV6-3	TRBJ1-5	TGTGCCAGCAGCTCGGACGGGGGACAGCCCCAGCATTTT	CASSSDGGQPQHF
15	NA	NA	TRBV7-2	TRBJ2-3	TGTGCCAGCAGCTACTTTTCCCTTAGCACAGATACGCAGTATTTT	CASSYFSLSTDTQYF
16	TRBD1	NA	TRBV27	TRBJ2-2	TGTGCCAGCAGTTTATCCCTATTGACAGGGCCCGGGGAGCTGTTTTTT	CASSLSLLTGPGELFF
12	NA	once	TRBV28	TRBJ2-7	TGTGCCAGCAGTCTAATAAACTACGAGCAGTACTTC	CASSLINYEQYF
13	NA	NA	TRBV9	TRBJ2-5	TGTGCCAGCAGCGTACGGCAGGGAGAGACCCAGTACTTC	CASSVRQGETQYF
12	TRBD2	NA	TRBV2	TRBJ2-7	TGTGCCAGCAGCGATGGGAGGGGCGAGCAGTACTTC	CASSDGRGEQYF
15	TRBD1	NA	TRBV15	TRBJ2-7	TGTGCCACCAGCAGACCCGACAGGGGGCAATACGAGCAGTACTTC	CATSRPDRGQYEQYF
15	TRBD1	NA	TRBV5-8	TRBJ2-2	TGTGCCAGCAGCTGGGACAGGGGAAGGACCGGGGAGCTGTTTTTT	CASSWDRGRTGELFF
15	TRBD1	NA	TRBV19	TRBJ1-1	TGTGCCAGTAGTTCCCCCGGACAGGGGCGTACTGAAGCTTTCTTT	CASSSPGQGRTEAFF
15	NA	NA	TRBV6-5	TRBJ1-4	TGTGCCAGCAGCCGCGGCACCATCTCCCTTGAAAAACTGTTTTTT	CASSRGTISLEKLFF
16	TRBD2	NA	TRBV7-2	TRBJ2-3	TGTGCCAGCAGCCTAGGGGCTAGCGGGCAAACAGATACGCAGTATTTT	CASSLGASGQTDTQYF
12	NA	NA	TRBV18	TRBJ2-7	TGTGCCAGCTCACCACCACAGGGAGAGCAGTACTTC	CASSPPQGEQYF
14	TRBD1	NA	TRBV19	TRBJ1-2	TGTGCCAGTAGTATTCGTGACAGGGATTATGGCTACACCTTC	CASSIRDRDYGYTF
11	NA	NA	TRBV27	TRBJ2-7	TGTGCCAGCAGTGCTAGAGGCGAGCAGTACTTC	CASSARGEQYF
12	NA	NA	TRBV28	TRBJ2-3	TGTGCCAGCAACCCGAGGACAGATACGCAGTATTTT	CASNPRTDTQYF
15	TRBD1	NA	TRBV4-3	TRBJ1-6	TGCGCCAGCAGCCTATTGACAGGGATTAATTCACCCCTCCACTTT	CASSLLTGINSPLHF
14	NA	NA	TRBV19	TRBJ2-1	TGTGCCAGTAGTCGGTCCCCCCTATACAATGAGCAGTTCTTC	CASSRSPLYNEQFF
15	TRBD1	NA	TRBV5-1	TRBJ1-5	TGCGCCAGCAGCGAGACAGGGGGTGGCAATCAGCCCCAGCATTTT	CASSETGGGNQPQHF
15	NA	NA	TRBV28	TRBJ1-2	TGTGCCAGCAGTTATGGGGGGGGATCTAACTATGGCTACACCTTC	CASSYGGGSNYGYTF
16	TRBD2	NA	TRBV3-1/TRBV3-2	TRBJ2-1	TGTGCCAGCAGCTCCTATAGCGGGGCTCGTTCAGGCGAGCAGTTCTTC	CASSSYSGARSGEQFF
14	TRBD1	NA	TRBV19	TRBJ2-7	TGTGCCAGTAGTAGGACAGGGAGCGACTACGAGCAGTACTTC	CASSRTGSDYEQYF
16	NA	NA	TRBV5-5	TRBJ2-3	TGTGCCAGCAGCTTGAGTCCGGGGGGCATTTCAGATACGCAGTATTTT	CASSLSPGGISDTQYF
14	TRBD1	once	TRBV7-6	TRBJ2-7	TGTGCCAGCAGCACCGGACAGGGGGGCTACGAGCAGTACTTC	CASSTGQGGYEQYF
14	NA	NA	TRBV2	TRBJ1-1	TGTGCCAGCAGGCCTCAAGGGGGAAACACTGAAGCTTTCTTT	CASRPQGGNTEAFF
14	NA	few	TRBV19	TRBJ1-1	TGTGCCAGTAGTTCTGGATTGGAGGGAACTGAAGCTTTCTTT	CASSSGLEGTEAFF
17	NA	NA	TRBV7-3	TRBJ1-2	TGTGCCAGCAGCCGAACAGTACAGGAAGGAGAAGTCTATGGCTACACCTTC	CASSRTVQEGEVYGYTF
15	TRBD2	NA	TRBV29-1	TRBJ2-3	TGCAGCGTTGAATTTTTAGCGGGCGCCACAGATACGCAGTATTTT	CSVEFLAGATDTQYF
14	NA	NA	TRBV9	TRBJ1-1	TGTGCCAGCAGCGAAAAGGGGGTGAACACTGAAGCTTTCTTT	CASSEKGVNTEAFF
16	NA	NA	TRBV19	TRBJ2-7	TGTGCCAGTAGTATCTCGCACCGGAACCGGGACTCCGAGCAGTACTTC	CASSISHRNRDSEQYF
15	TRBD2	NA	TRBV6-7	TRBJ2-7	TGTGCCAGCAGAGGGACTAGCGGATTTACCTACGAGCAGTACTTC	CASRGTSGFTYEQYF
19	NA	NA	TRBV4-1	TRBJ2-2	TGCGCCAGCAGCCAAGATCTCGGCCTAGCTGAGATGAACACCGGGGAGCTGTTTTTT	CASSQDLGLAEMNTGELFF
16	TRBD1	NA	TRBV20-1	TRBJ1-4	TGCAGTGCGAGTGGGACAGCCAGGAGGACTAATGAAAAACTGTTTTTT	CSASGTARRTNEKLFF
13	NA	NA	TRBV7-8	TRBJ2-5	TGTGCCAGCAGCCGGGCCCTCATAGAGACCCAGTACTTC	CASSRALIETQYF
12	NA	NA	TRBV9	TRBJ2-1	TGTGCCAGCAGCTCCCGGGGAGTTGAGCAGTTCTTC	CASSSRGVEQFF
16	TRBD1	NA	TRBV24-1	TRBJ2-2	TGTGCCACCAGTGAACCCGGGACAGGGAACACCGGGGAGCTGTTTTTT	CATSEPGTGNTGELFF
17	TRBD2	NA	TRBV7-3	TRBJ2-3	TGTGCCAGCAGCTTAACGGTCAGGGCGGGGGGCACAGATACGCAGTATTTT	CASSLTVRAGGTDTQYF
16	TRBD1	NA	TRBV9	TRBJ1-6	TGTGCCAGCAGCGAGAGGGGACAGGGGATGAATTCACCCCTCCACTTT	CASSERGQGMNSPLHF
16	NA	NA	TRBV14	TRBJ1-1	TGTGCCAGCAGCCAATATACGGGACATCTGAACACTGAAGCTTTCTTT	CASSQYTGHLNTEAFF
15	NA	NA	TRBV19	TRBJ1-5	TGTGCCAGTAGTATCTACGGGAGCCTCAATCAGCCCCAGCATTTT	CASSIYGSLNQPQHF
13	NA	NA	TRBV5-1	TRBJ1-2	TGCGCCAGCAGCACGAGCGGGTGGGATGGCTACACCTTC	CASSTSGWDGYTF
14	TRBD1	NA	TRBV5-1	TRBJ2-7	TGCGCCAGCAGCTATCGACAGGGAGTCTACGAGCAGTACTTC	CASSYRQGVYEQYF
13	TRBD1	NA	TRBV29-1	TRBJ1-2	TGCAGCGTTGGGACAGGGAATAACTATGGCTACACCTTC	CSVGTGNNYGYTF
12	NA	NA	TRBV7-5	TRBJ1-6	TGTGTCAGAAGCTCCCTTATTTCACCCCTCCACTTT	CVRSSLISPLHF
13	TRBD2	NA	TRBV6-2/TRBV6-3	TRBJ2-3	TGTGCCAGCAGTTACTCCGAGACTAGCGGCCCCTGTTTT	CASSYSETSGPCF
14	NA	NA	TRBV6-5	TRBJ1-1	TGTGCCAGCTTGGTAGACCAAGAGGACACTGAAGCTTTCTTT	CASLVDQEDTEAFF
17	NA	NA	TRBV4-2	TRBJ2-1	TGTGCCAGCAGCCCCTTTGCCAGACAGCGGGTCTTCAATGAGCAGTTCTTC	CASSPFARQRVFNEQFF
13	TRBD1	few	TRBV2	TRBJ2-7	TGTGCCAGCAGGGGACAGCCTGCCTACGAGCAGTACTTC	CASRGQPAYEQYF
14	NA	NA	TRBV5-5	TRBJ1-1	TGTGCCAGCAGCACCACAGGGCGGAACACTGAAGCTTTCTTT	CASSTTGRNTEAFF
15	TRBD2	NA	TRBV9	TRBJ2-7	TGTGCCAGCAGCGGATTAGCGGGAGTCTGGGACGAGCAGTACTTC	CASSGLAGVWDEQYF
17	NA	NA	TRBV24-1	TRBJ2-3	TGTGCCACCAGTGACCCCGGGGTTAGCGCTTACACAGATACGCAGTATTTT	CATSDPGVSAYTDTQYF
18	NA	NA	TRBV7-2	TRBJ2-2	TGTGCCAGCAGCTTAGAGAGGACAGCCCAAATCAACACCGGGGAGCTGTTTTTT	CASSLERTAQINTGELFF
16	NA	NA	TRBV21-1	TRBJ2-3	TGTGCCAGCAGCAAAGGACTAGCGGGGACCACAGATACGCAGTATTTT	CASSKGLAGTTDTQYF
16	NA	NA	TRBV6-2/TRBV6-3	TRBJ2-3	TGTGCCAGCAGTTACGTATCGCGGGGGCGCACAGATACGCAGTATTTT	CASSYVSRGRTDTQYF
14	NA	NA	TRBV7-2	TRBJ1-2	TGTGCCAGCAGCTTAAGCAGGGGACACTATGGCTACACCTTC	CASSLSRGHYGYTF
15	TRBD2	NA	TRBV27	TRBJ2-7	TGTGCCAGCTCCCGCGGGGGGGCGAGGCCCTACGAGCAGTACTTC	CASSRGGARPYEQYF
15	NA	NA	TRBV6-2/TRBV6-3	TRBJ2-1	TGTGCCAGCAGTTACCTAGGCGGTGAGGGATCTGAGCAGTTCTTC	CASSYLGGEGSEQFF
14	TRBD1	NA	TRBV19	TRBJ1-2	TGTGCCAGTAGTACTCCGGGACAGAACTATGGCTACACCTTC	CASSTPGQNYGYTF
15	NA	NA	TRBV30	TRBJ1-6	TGTGCCTGGAGTGAAATGAGCTCCTATAATTCACCCCTCCACTTT	CAWSEMSSYNSPLHF
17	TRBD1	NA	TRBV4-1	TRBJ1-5	TGCGCCAGCAGCACAACCGTCCGGGGACAGCTCAATCAGCCCCAGCATTTT	CASSTTVRGQLNQPQHF